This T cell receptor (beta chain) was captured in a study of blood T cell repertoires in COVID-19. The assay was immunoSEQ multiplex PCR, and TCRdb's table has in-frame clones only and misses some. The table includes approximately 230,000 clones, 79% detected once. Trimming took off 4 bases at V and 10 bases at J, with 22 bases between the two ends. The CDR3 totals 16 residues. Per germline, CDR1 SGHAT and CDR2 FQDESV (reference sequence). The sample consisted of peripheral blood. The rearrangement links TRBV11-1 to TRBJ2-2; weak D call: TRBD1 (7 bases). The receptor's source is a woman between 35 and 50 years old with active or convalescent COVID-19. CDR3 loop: CASSSQGGQRYAELFF. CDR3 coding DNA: TGTGCCAGCAGCTCCCAGGGGGGACAGAGATACGCGGAGCTGTTTTTT.